The clone carrying this T cell receptor beta chain was seen a handful of times. Its antigen is undetermined. This sample is part of a study of CD8 T cells in ankylosing spondylitis. The authors made TCR beta libraries by quantitative 5'-RACE with molecular barcodes. TCRdb reprocessed the 5' RACE reads with MiXCR, giving one entry per CDR3 protein. The sample yields about 90,000 distinct CDR3 sequences, approximately 30% seen once. Study results and caveats: The disease-linked clones had a CD8+ phenotype and low blood frequencies. Reportedly, significant enrichment of disease-linked clones occurred in matched ankylosing spondylitis synovial fluid. Seemingly distinctive of ankylosing spondylitis blood was a TCR beta motif formed by eight highly homologous variants.

This receptor was taken from a male donor with ankylosing spondylitis or in good health (not recorded which). The sequencing sample was made of blood, either unsorted or a sorted T cell fraction (not recorded which).

The CDR3 region has the DNA TGTGCCAGCAGCTTAGCGTACCAGGGCGCTAACTATGGCTACACCTTC. Its protein is CASSLAYQGANYGYTF. The V and J genes are TRBV7-9 and TRBJ1-2, with D perhaps TRBD1 (5 bases). Trimming removed 0 bases from V and 0 bases from J, with 11 bases in between. The CDR3 is 16 residues long. Germline V lookup: CDR1 SEHNR, CDR2 FQNEAQ (reference sequence).